What follows describes a single T cell receptor beta chain. Its specificity is not known. Use of 60 Vbeta and 13 Jbeta primers characterized the PCR. This table comes from immunoSEQ multiplex PCR, and its TCRdb copy is limited to in-frame clones, with some not included. In the table there are about 110,000 clones, 60% to 85% of which are singletons. This sample was included in a study of cytomegalovirus exposure and HLA in healthy donors. At the level of the study: Tens of millions of unique TCRs from HLA-typed donors were held in an early release of data. Study-level findings and limits: In a later analysis, TCR beta V- and J-gene trimming was associated with a missense DCLRE1C variant. Through in vitro validation, three CMV-associated chains were shown to be specific for CMV antigens.

This CDR3 region has 14 residues. V was cut by 6 bases and J by 13 bases, with 22 bases left in between. Germline-derived CDR1 and CDR2 are KGHSH and LQKENI. Source material: PBMCs. This sequence was found in a male donor in good health and CMV-seropositive. V usage is TRBV18 and J usage is TRBJ2-1, with D possibly TRBD2 on 5 matching bases. CDR3 region: CASSPDEPSFRQFF. The CDR3 coding sequence is TGTGCCAGCTCCCCTGACGAACCTAGCTTCCGCCAGTTCTTC.